These T cell receptor beta chains were read from a single sample in a study of response to subunit inactivated influenza vaccine. TCRdb reprocessed the RT-PCR reads with MiXCR, giving one entry per CDR3 protein. The sample contains a few hundred thousand distinct CDR3 sequences, approximately 14% of which appear only once. This sample comprised PBMCs from blood, obtained 11 to 12 days after vaccination. These receptors originate from a man aged 50 to 60 who received an inactivated influenza vaccine. The CDR3 runs from the conserved cysteine through the conserved F or W. Each record gives: CDR3 DNA, CDR3 protein, J gene, D gene, clone size, V gene. A D gene is named only where the DNA matches it firmly. Expanded clones are given a class, and other clones once, few, many or no size at all.

CDR3 DNA: TGTGCCAGCAGTGTAACGGGGGCCGGCATATATGGCTACACCTTC
CDR3 protein: CASSVTGAGIYGYTF
J gene: TRBJ1-2
D gene: .
clone size: many
V gene: TRBV6-1

CDR3 DNA: TGCAGTGCTACCTCGAGCGGAACGAACACCGGGGAGCTGTTTTTT
CDR3 protein: CSATSSGTNTGELFF
J gene: TRBJ2-2
D gene: .
clone size: many
V gene: TRBV20-1

CDR3 DNA: TGTGCCACCAGTGCCCTCGAGGGAGGGAAACCTGAGCAGTTCTTC
CDR3 protein: CATSALEGGKPEQFF
J gene: TRBJ2-1
D gene: TRBD2
clone size: few
V gene: TRBV24-1

CDR3 DNA: TGCCTTGGTGCCCCTGGGAGGATGTCCTACGAGCAGTACTTC
CDR3 protein: CLGAPGRMSYEQYF
J gene: TRBJ2-7
D gene: .
clone size: .
V gene: TRBV20-1

CDR3 DNA: TGCGCCAGCAGGGATCGGGGGCAGTCTAATGAAAAACTGTTTTTT
CDR3 protein: CASRDRGQSNEKLFF
J gene: TRBJ1-4
D gene: .
clone size: few
V gene: TRBV5-1

CDR3 DNA: TGTGCCAGCAGCCCTAAGGATGGGGTCTACGAGCAGTACTTC
CDR3 protein: CASSPKDGVYEQYF
J gene: TRBJ2-7
D gene: .
clone size: .
V gene: TRBV5-4

CDR3 DNA: TGCGCCAGCAGCCAAGAACTCACAGGGGGCGGTGGTCAGCCCCAGCATTTT
CDR3 protein: CASSQELTGGGGQPQHF
J gene: TRBJ1-5
D gene: TRBD1
clone size: few
V gene: TRBV4-1

CDR3 DNA: TGTGCCAGCAGCTTAAGTCCGGGAAAGGGCTACGAGCAGTACTTC
CDR3 protein: CASSLSPGKGYEQYF
J gene: TRBJ2-7
D gene: .
clone size: few
V gene: TRBV7-3

CDR3 DNA: TGCGCCAGCAGCCAACTGAGGACAGGGAATTCACCCCTCCACTTT
CDR3 protein: CASSQLRTGNSPLHF
J gene: TRBJ1-6
D gene: TRBD1
clone size: .
V gene: TRBV4-1

CDR3 DNA: TGTGCCAGCAGCCAAGAAGGTACAGGGACGGGAGGCTACACCTTC
CDR3 protein: CASSQEGTGTGGYTF
J gene: TRBJ1-2
D gene: .
clone size: .
V gene: TRBV3-1

CDR3 DNA: TGTGCCAGCAGCTTAGCGCCGGGACTAGCGGGAGCTGAGCAGTTCTTC
CDR3 protein: CASSLAPGLAGAEQFF
J gene: TRBJ2-1
D gene: TRBD2
clone size: .
V gene: TRBV7-2

CDR3 DNA: TGTGCCTGCCGCAGTTACTCCTACGAGCAGTACTTC
CDR3 protein: CACRSYSYEQYF
J gene: TRBJ2-7
D gene: .
clone size: .
V gene: TRBV30

CDR3 DNA: TGTGCCAGCAGTGCAACTAGCGGGAGTTACGAGCAGTACTTC
CDR3 protein: CASSATSGSYEQYF
J gene: TRBJ2-7
D gene: TRBD2
clone size: .
V gene: TRBV12-3/TRBV12-4

CDR3 DNA: TGCAGTGCTAGAGTTGCGACTAGCGTCACAGAGCAGTACTTC
CDR3 protein: CSARVATSVTEQYF
J gene: TRBJ2-7
D gene: TRBD2
clone size: few
V gene: TRBV20-1

CDR3 DNA: TGCAGTGCTAGAAAACAGCCCATCTCCTACGAGCAGTACTTC
CDR3 protein: CSARKQPISYEQYF
J gene: TRBJ2-7
D gene: .
clone size: few
V gene: TRBV20-1

CDR3 DNA: TGTGCCAGCAGCGTACAGGGGGCCGACTATGGCTACACCTTC
CDR3 protein: CASSVQGADYGYTF
J gene: TRBJ1-2
D gene: TRBD1
clone size: .
V gene: TRBV5-6

CDR3 DNA: TGCGCCAGCAGCTTGGTGGCCGCAGGGCTCCTTCGCTACGAGCAGTACTTC
CDR3 protein: CASSLVAAGLLRYEQYF
J gene: TRBJ2-7
D gene: .
clone size: few
V gene: TRBV5-1

CDR3 DNA: TGTGCCAGCAGTGAAGCAACTGGGGGACGGGGGCAGCCCCAGCATTTT
CDR3 protein: CASSEATGGRGQPQHF
J gene: TRBJ1-5
D gene: .
clone size: few
V gene: TRBV6-1

CDR3 DNA: TGTGCCAGCAGTCTTGGGTCTAGCGCTTACAATGAGCAGTTCTTC
CDR3 protein: CASSLGSSAYNEQFF
J gene: TRBJ2-1
D gene: .
clone size: .
V gene: TRBV28

CDR3 DNA: TGTGCCAGCAGCTTAGAGCACGGCGAGCAGTACTTC
CDR3 protein: CASSLEHGEQYF
J gene: TRBJ2-7
D gene: .
clone size: few
V gene: TRBV7-2

CDR3 DNA: TGTGCCAGCAGTTCGCCGGGACTAGCGGGACGCGAGCAGTACTTC
CDR3 protein: CASSSPGLAGREQYF
J gene: TRBJ2-7
D gene: TRBD2
clone size: many
V gene: TRBV28

CDR3 DNA: TGTGCCAGCAGTTACTCGCGGACAGGGAGTCGTAAGCAGTACTTC
CDR3 protein: CASSYSRTGSRKQYF
J gene: TRBJ2-7
D gene: TRBD1
clone size: few
V gene: TRBV6-5

CDR3 DNA: TGCGCCAGCAGCCAACAGGACCTAGCGGGAGATACGCAGTATTTT
CDR3 protein: CASSQQDLAGDTQYF
J gene: TRBJ2-3
D gene: TRBD2
clone size: few
V gene: TRBV4-3

CDR3 DNA: TGTGCCAGCAGCGCTGGGACAGGGGGGGCCTACGAGCAGTACTTC
CDR3 protein: CASSAGTGGAYEQYF
J gene: TRBJ2-7
D gene: TRBD1
clone size: few
V gene: TRBV9

CDR3 DNA: TGTGCCAGCAGTTTAAGTTGGGGGACTAGCGGGAGCCATGAGCAGTTCTTC
CDR3 protein: CASSLSWGTSGSHEQFF
J gene: TRBJ2-1
D gene: TRBD2
clone size: .
V gene: TRBV28

CDR3 DNA: TGCAGCGCCACCTCGTTTTTAGTTCCAGAGTTACCGGATCAGCCCCAGCATTTT
CDR3 protein: CSATSFLVPELPDQPQHF
J gene: TRBJ1-5
D gene: .
clone size: .
V gene: TRBV29-1

CDR3 DNA: TGTGCCAGCGGGATCTACGAGCAGTACTTC
CDR3 protein: CASGIYEQYF
J gene: TRBJ2-7
D gene: .
clone size: .
V gene: TRBV12-3/TRBV12-4

CDR3 DNA: TGTGCCAGCAGCGCAGAAGGGACAACCCATAGAGGTACTGAAGCTTTCTTT
CDR3 protein: CASSAEGTTHRGTEAFF
J gene: TRBJ1-1
D gene: .
clone size: few
V gene: TRBV9

CDR3 DNA: TGTGCCAGCAGTCCCCTCTGGTCCATGAGGGGGACAGGGGGTTTCAATGGCTACACCTTC
CDR3 protein: CASSPLWSMRGTGGFNGYTF
J gene: TRBJ1-2
D gene: TRBD1
clone size: few
V gene: TRBV6-2/TRBV6-3

CDR3 DNA: TGTGCCAGCAGTTACTCGACCTCGGGTGCGGGGGGCCGTGAGCAGTTCTTC
CDR3 protein: CASSYSTSGAGGREQFF
J gene: TRBJ2-1
D gene: TRBD2
clone size: few
V gene: TRBV6-2/TRBV6-3

CDR3 DNA: TGCAGCGTTAAGGGACTCAGCTCCTACGAGCAGTACTTC
CDR3 protein: CSVKGLSSYEQYF
J gene: TRBJ2-7
D gene: .
clone size: .
V gene: TRBV29-1

CDR3 DNA: TGCAGCGTTGAAGAAATAAGGGGGCAGCCCCAGCATTTT
CDR3 protein: CSVEEIRGQPQHF
J gene: TRBJ1-5
D gene: .
clone size: few
V gene: TRBV29-1

CDR3 DNA: TGTGCCAGCAGCTTAGGGGGGGAGGGCACAGATACGCAGTATTTT
CDR3 protein: CASSLGGEGTDTQYF
J gene: TRBJ2-3
D gene: .
clone size: few
V gene: TRBV5-6

CDR3 DNA: TGTGCCTGGAAGGGACAGGGGGTAGCCTACGAGCAGTACTTC
CDR3 protein: CAWKGQGVAYEQYF
J gene: TRBJ2-7
D gene: TRBD1
clone size: .
V gene: TRBV30

CDR3 DNA: TGTGCCAGCAGTTTTGTGGTTCAAGAGACCCAGTACTTC
CDR3 protein: CASSFVVQETQYF
J gene: TRBJ2-5
D gene: .
clone size: few
V gene: TRBV28

CDR3 DNA: TGCAGCACACTGGCCGATGAGCAGTTCTTC
CDR3 protein: CSTLADEQFF
J gene: TRBJ2-1
D gene: .
clone size: .
V gene: TRBV29-1

CDR3 DNA: TGTGCCAGCAGTTACTCGGACAATACCGGGGAGCTGTTTTTT
CDR3 protein: CASSYSDNTGELFF
J gene: TRBJ2-2
D gene: .
clone size: .
V gene: TRBV6-5

CDR3 DNA: TGCAGTGCTAGACAGGGAATTTACGAGCAGTACTTC
CDR3 protein: CSARQGIYEQYF
J gene: TRBJ2-7
D gene: .
clone size: .
V gene: TRBV20-1

CDR3 DNA: TGTGCCATCACAGCCAGACTAGCGGGAAACACAGATACGCAGTATTTT
CDR3 protein: CAITARLAGNTDTQYF
J gene: TRBJ2-3
D gene: TRBD2
clone size: few
V gene: TRBV10-3

CDR3 DNA: TGTGCCAGCAGCTCCCAGTCAAGCGGGGGAGAGACCCAGTACTTC
CDR3 protein: CASSSQSSGGETQYF
J gene: TRBJ2-5
D gene: TRBD2
clone size: many
V gene: TRBV7-2